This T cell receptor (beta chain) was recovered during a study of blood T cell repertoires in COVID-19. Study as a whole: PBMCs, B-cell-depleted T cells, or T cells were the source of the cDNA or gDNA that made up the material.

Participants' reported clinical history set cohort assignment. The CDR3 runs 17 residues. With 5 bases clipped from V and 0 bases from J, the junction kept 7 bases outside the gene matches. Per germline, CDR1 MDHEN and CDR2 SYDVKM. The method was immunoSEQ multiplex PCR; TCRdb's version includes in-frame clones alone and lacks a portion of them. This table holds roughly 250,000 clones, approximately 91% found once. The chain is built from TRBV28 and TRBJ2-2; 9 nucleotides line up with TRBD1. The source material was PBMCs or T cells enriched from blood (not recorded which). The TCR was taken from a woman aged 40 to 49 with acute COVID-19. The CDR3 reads CASSPYGQGTNTGELFF. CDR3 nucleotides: TGTGCCAGCAGTCCATACGGACAGGGGACGAACACCGGGGAGCTGTTTTTT.